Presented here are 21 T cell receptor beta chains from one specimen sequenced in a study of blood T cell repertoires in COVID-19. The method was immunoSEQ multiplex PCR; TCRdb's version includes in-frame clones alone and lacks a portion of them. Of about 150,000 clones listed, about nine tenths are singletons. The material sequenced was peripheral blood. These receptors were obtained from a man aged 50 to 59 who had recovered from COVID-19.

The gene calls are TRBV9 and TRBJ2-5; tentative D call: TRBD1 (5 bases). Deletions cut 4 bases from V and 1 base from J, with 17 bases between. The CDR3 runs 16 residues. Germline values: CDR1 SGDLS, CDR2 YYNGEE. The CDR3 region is CASSTPARQSQETQYF. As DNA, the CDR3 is TGTGCCAGCAGCACCCCCGCGAGACAGTCCCAAGAGACCCAGTACTTC. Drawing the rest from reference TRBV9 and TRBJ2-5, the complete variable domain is DSGVTQTPKHLITATGQRVTLRCSPRSGDLSVYWYQQSLDQGLQFLIQYYNGEERAKGNILERFSAQQFPDLHSELNLSSLELGDSALYFCASSTPARQSQETQYFGPGTRLLVL.

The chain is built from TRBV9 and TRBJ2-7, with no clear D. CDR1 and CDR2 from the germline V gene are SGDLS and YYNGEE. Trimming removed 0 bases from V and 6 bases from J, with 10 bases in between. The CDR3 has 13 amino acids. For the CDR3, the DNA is TGTGCCAGCAGCGTAGAAGCGATGGGCGAGCAGTACTTC. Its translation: CASSVEAMGEQYF.

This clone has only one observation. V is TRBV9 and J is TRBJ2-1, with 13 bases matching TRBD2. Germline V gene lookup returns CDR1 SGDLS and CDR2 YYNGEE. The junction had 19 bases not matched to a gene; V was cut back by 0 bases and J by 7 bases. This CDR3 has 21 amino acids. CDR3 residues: CASSVAPGLAGESPFRNEQFF. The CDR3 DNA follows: TGTGCCAGCAGCGTAGCCCCAGGACTAGCGGGGGAATCCCCGTTTAGGAATGAGCAGTTCTTC.

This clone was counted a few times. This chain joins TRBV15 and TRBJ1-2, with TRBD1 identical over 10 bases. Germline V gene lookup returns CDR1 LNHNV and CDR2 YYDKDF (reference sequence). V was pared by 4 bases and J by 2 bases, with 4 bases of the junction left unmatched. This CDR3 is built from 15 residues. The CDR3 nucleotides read TGTGCCACCAGCAACCGGACAGGGGGAAACTATGGCTACACCTTC. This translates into CATSNRTGGNYGYTF.

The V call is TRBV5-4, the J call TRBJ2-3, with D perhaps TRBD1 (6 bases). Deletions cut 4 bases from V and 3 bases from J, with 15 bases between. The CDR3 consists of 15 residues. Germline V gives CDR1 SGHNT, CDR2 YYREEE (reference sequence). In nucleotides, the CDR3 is TGTGCCAGCAGCCAAAAACAGGGTAAAACAGATACGCAGTATTTT. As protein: CASSQKQGKTDTQYF.

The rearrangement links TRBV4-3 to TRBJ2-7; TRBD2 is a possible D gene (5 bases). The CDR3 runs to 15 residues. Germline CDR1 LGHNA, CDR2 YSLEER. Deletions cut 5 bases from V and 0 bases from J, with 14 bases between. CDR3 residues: CASSLKEVGSYEQYF. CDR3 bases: TGCGCCAGCAGCTTAAAGGAGGTGGGCTCCTACGAGCAGTACTTC.

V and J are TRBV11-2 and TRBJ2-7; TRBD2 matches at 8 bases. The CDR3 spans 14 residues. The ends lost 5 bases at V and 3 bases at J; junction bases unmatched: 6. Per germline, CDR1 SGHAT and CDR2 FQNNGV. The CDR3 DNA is TGTGCCAGCAGCGGATTAGCGGGGATCTACGAGCAGTACTTC. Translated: CASSGLAGIYEQYF.

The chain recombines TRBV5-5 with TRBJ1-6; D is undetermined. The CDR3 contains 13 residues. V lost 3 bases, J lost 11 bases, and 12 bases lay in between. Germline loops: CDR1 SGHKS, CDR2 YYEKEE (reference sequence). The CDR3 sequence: CASSSEHQTPLHF. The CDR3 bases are TGTGCCAGCAGCTCAGAACACCAGACACCCCTCCACTTT.

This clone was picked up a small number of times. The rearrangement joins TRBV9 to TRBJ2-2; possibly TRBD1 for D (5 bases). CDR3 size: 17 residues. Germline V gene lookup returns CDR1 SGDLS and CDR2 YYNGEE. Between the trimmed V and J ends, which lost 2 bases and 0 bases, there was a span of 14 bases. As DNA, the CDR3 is TGTGCCAGCAGCGTCAGGGCCCTCACCGCGAACACCGGGGAGCTGTTTTTT. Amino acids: CASSVRALTANTGELFF. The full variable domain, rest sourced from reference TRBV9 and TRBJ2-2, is DSGVTQTPKHLITATGQRVTLRCSPRSGDLSVYWYQQSLDQGLQFLIQYYNGEERAKGNILERFSAQQFPDLHSELNLSSLELGDSALYFCASSVRALTANTGELFFGEGSRLTVL.

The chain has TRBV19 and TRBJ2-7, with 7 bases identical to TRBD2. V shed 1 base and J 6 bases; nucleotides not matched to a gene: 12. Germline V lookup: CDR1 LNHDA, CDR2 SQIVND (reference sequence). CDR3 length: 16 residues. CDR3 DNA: TGTGCCAGTAGTATAGGAGGGAGGGCTAGCGGTGGCGAGCAGTACTTC. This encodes CASSIGGRASGGEQYF.

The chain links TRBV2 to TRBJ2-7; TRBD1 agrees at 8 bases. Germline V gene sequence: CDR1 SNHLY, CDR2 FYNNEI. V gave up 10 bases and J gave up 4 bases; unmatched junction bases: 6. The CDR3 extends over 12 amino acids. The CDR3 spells CANGQGVYEQYF. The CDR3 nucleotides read TGTGCCAACGGACAGGGCGTATACGAGCAGTACTTC.

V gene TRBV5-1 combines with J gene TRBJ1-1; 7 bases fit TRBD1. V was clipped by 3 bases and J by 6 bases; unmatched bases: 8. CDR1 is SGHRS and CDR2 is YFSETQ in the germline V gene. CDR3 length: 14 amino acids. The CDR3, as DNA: TGCGCCAGCAGCTCCGGGACAGCCAGACCTGAAGCTTTCTTT. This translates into CASSSGTARPEAFF. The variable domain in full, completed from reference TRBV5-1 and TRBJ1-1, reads KAGVTQTPRYLIKTRGQQVTLSCSPISGHRSVSWYQQTPGQGLQFLFEYFSETQRNKGNFPGRFSGRQFSNSRSEMNVSTLELGDSALYLCASSSGTARPEAFFGQGTRLTVV.

The CDR3 DNA follows: TGTGCCAGCAGTTACGTTAGCAGGGGAGTCACTGAAGCTTTCTTT. Protein sequence: CASSYVSRGVTEAFF. The V and J genes are TRBV6-2 or TRBV6-3 and TRBJ1-1; D is perhaps TRBD1 (6 bases). V dropped 2 bases and J dropped 4 bases, with 14 bases sitting between them. The V gene's germline CDR1 is MNHEY and CDR2 SVGEGT. The CDR3 totals 15 residues.

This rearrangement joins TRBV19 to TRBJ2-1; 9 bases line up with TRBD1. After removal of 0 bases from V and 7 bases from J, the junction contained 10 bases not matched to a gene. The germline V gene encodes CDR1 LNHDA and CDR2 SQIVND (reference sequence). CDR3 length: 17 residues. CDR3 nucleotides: TGTGCCAGTAGTATAGACCCGGTCGGACAGGGGCGGAATGAGCAGTTCTTC. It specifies CASSIDPVGQGRNEQFF.

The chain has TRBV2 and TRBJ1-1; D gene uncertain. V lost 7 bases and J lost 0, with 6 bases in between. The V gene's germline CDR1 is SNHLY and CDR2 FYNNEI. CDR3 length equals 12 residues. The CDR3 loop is CASIILNTEAFF. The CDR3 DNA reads TGTGCCAGCATCATCCTGAACACTGAAGCTTTCTTT.

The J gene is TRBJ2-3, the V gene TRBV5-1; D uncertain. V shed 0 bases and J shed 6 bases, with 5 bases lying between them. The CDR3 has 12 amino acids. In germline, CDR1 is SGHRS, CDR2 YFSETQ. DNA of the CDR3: TGCGCCAGCAGCTTGGCCAGGGATACGCAGTATTTT. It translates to CASSLARDTQYF. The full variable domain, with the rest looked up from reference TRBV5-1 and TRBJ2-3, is KAGVTQTPRYLIKTRGQQVTLSCSPISGHRSVSWYQQTPGQGLQFLFEYFSETQRNKGNFPGRFSGRQFSNSRSEMNVSTLELGDSALYLCASSLARDTQYFGPGTRLTVL.

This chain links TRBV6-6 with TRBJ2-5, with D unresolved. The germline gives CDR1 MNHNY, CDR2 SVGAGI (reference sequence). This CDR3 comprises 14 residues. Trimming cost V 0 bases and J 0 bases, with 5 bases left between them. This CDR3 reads CASSYSSNQETQYF. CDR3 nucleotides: TGTGCCAGCAGTTACTCGTCCAACCAAGAGACCCAGTACTTC.

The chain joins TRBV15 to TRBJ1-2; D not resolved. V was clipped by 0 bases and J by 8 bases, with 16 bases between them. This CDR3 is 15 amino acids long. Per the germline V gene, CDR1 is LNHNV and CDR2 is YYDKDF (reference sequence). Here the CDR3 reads CATSRDDSGSRGYTF. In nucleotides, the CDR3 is TGTGCCACCAGCAGAGATGATTCCGGGAGTCGGGGCTACACCTTC.

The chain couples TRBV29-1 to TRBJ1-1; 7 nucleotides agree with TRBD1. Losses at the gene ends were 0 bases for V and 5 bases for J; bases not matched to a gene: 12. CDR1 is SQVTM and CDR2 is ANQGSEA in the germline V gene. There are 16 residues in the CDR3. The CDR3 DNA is TGCAGCGTTGAAGATCCTAGGGGGCGCCAAGGGACTGAAGCTTTCTTT. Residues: CSVEDPRGRQGTEAFF.

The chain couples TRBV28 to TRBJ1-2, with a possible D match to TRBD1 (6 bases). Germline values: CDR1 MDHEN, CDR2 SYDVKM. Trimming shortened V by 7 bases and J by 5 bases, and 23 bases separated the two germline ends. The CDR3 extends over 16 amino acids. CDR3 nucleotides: TGTGCCAGCAATCTCTACTCGCAAGGGGGAGGGTATGGCTACACCTTC. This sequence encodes CASNLYSQGGGYGYTF.

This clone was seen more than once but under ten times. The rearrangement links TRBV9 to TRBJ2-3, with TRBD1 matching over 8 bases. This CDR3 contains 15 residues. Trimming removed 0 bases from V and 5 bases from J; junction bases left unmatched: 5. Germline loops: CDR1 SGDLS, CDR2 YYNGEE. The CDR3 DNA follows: TGTGCCAGCAGCGTAGCGGACAGGGAAAGAGATACGCAGTATTTT. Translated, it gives CASSVADRERDTQYF.